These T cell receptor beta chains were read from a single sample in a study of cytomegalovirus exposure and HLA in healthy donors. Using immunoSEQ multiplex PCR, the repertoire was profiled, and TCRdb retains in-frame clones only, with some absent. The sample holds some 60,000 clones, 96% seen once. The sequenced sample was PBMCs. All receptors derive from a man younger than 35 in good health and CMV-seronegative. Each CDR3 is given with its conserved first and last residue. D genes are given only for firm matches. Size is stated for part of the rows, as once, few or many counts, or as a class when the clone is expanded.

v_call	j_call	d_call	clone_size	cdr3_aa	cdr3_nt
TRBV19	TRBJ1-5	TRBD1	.	CASSIGGGQGRQPQHF	TGTGCCAGTAGTATAGGGGGCGGACAGGGGAGGCAGCCCCAGCATTTT
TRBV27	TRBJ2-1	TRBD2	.	CASSLGTSGINEQFF	TGTGCCAGCAGTTTGGGGACTAGCGGAATCAATGAGCAGTTCTTC
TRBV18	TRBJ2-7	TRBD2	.	CASSPPGGRFYEQYF	TGTGCCAGCTCACCACCGGGAGGGCGGTTCTACGAGCAGTACTTC
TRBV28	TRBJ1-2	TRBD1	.	CASWTGVDYGYTF	TGTGCCAGCTGGACAGGGGTCGACTATGGCTACACCTTC
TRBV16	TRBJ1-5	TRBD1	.	CASSRGQGNQPQHF	TGTGCCAGCAGCCGGGGACAGGGGAATCAGCCCCAGCATTTT
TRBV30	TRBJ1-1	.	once	CAWSRGMNTEAFF	TGTGCCTGGAGTAGGGGGATGAACACTGAAGCTTTCTTT
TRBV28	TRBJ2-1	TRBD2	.	CASSLLGLAAFDEQFF	TGTGCCAGCAGTTTATTGGGACTAGCGGCTTTTGATGAGCAGTTCTTC
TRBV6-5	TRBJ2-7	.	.	CAQAGFWGPGEQYF	TGTGCCCAAGCAGGGTTTTGGGGGCCGGGCGAGCAGTACTTC
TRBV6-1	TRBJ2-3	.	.	CASSEEPPLGTSTDTQYF	TGTGCCAGCAGTGAAGAGCCCCCTCTGGGGACTAGCACAGATACGCAGTATTTT
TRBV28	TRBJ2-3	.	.	CASSPGTLRAGYPDTQYF	TGTGCCAGCAGTCCCGGGACTCTCCGGGCGGGGTACCCAGATACGCAGTATTTT
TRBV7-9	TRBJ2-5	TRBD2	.	CASSLGRLAGYLETQYF	TGTGCCAGCAGCTTAGGCCGACTAGCGGGGTACCTAGAGACCCAGTACTTC
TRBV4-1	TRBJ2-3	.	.	CASSQAGAEDTQYF	TGCGCCAGCAGCCAAGCTGGGGCCGAAGATACGCAGTATTTT
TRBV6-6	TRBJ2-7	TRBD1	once	CASSYATGTGSHEQYF	TGTGCCAGCAGTTACGCGACCGGGACAGGGAGCCACGAGCAGTACTTC
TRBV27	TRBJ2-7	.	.	CASSIGQNYEQYF	TGTGCCAGCAGTATAGGACAGAACTACGAGCAGTACTTC
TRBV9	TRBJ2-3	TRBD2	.	CASSPTSGRTDTQYF	TGTGCCAGCAGCCCGACTAGCGGACGGACAGATACGCAGTATTTT
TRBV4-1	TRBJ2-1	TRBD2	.	CASSPGLAGFDEQFF	TGCGCCAGCAGTCCTGGACTAGCGGGATTCGATGAGCAGTTCTTC
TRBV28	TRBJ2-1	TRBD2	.	CASRRGTPYNEQFF	TGTGCCAGCAGGCGGGGGACCCCCTACAATGAGCAGTTCTTC
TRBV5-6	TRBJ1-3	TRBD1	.	CASSSPGQGGNTIYF	TGTGCCAGCAGCTCACCAGGACAGGGTGGAAACACCATATATTTT
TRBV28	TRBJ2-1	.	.	CASLPRPGNNEQFF	TGTGCCAGCCTTCCTAGGCCGGGAAACAATGAGCAGTTCTTC
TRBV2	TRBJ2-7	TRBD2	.	CASSPRLAGGPGEQYF	TGTGCCAGCAGTCCTAGACTAGCGGGAGGGCCGGGAGAGCAGTACTTC
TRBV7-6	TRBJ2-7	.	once	CASSPRQEPYEQYF	TGTGCCAGCAGCCCTCGACAGGAGCCCTACGAGCAGTACTTC
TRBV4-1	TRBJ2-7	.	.	CASRQGRGSNYEQYF	TGCGCCAGCAGGCAGGGTAGGGGGTCGAACTACGAGCAGTACTTC
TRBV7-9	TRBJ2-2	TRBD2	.	CASSPLRGSSNTGELFF	TGTGCCAGCAGCCCTTTACGCGGGAGCTCGAACACCGGGGAGCTGTTTTTT
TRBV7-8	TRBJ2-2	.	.	CASSPREGSNTGELFF	TGTGCCAGCAGCCCCCGTGAGGGTTCGAACACCGGGGAGCTGTTTTTT
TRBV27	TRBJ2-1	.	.	CASSQGSYNEQFF	TGTGCCAGCTCCCAGGGGTCCTACAATGAGCAGTTCTTC
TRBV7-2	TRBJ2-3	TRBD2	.	CASSLIPTSGRGTDTQYF	TGTGCCAGCAGCTTAATCCCGACTAGCGGGAGGGGCACAGATACGCAGTATTTT
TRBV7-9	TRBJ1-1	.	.	CASSPQTALGTEAFF	TGTGCCAGCAGCCCTCAGACAGCGCTGGGCACTGAAGCTTTCTTT
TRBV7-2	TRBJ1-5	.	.	CASSSSDGTQPQHF	TGTGCCAGCAGCTCCTCGGACGGGACACAGCCCCAGCATTTT
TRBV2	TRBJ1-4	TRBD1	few	CASRGPGTGERREKLFF	TGTGCCAGCAGGGGTCCCGGGACAGGGGAGCGACGTGAAAAACTGTTTTTT
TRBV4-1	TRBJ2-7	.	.	CASSQGLSPTITYEQYF	TGCGCCAGCAGCCAAGGACTTAGCCCTACGATTACCTACGAGCAGTACTTC
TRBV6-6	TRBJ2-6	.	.	CASSYVLSGANVLTF	TGTGCCAGCAGTTACGTCCTCTCTGGGGCCAACGTCCTGACTTTC
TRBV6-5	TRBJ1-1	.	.	CASSKGVGTEAFF	TGTGCCAGCAGTAAGGGGGTTGGCACTGAAGCTTTCTTT
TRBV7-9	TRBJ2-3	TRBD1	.	CASRTKLTGVLTDTQYF	TGTGCCAGCAGAACTAAACTGACAGGGGTCCTCACAGATACGCAGTATTTT
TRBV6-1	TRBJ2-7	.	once	CASSGDRSSYEQYF	TGTGCCAGCAGTGGAGACAGGAGCTCCTACGAGCAGTACTTC
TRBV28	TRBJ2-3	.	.	CASSPSAGVTDTQYF	TGTGCCAGCAGTCCTAGCGCTGGGGTAACAGATACGCAGTATTTT